A single sample is the source of the 22 T cell receptor beta chains below, sequenced in a study of blood T cell repertoires in COVID-19. The method was immunoSEQ multiplex PCR; TCRdb's version includes in-frame clones alone and lacks a portion of them. The sample has around 300,000 clones, roughly 90% seen once. The sample was PBMCs or T cells enriched from blood (not recorded which). The receptors come from a woman in her thirties or forties who had recovered from COVID-19.

This clone was detected once. The chain has TRBV6-1 and TRBJ1-5; D is unresolved. The CDR3 spans 12 residues. Germline V lookup: CDR1 MNHNS, CDR2 SASEGT. V was shortened by 2 bases and J by 4 bases, with 3 bases between the two germline ends. The CDR3 sequence: CASSERNQPQHF. DNA for the CDR3: TGTGCCAGCAGTGAACGTAATCAGCCCCAGCATTTT.

The J gene is TRBJ1-2, the V gene TRBV2, with unresolved D. V lost 1 base and J lost 1, with 19 bases in between. The germline CDR1 and CDR2 sequences are SNHLY and FYNNEI. This CDR3 is 18 amino acids long. CDR3 sequence: CASSEEPLWSSNNYGYTF. The CDR3 nucleotides read TGTGCCAGCAGTGAAGAGCCGCTTTGGAGCTCCAATAACTATGGCTACACCTTC. Combining the CDR3 with reference TRBV2 and TRBJ1-2 gives the whole variable domain EPEVTQTPSHQVTQMGQEVILRCVPISNHLYFYWYRQILGQKVEFLVSFYNNEISEKSEIFDDQFSVERPDGSNFTLKIRSTKLEDSAMYFCASSEEPLWSSNNYGYTFGSGTRLTVV.

This chain connects TRBV2 to TRBJ2-2; D may be TRBD1 (5 bases). The CDR3 runs to 14 residues. V lost 5 bases to trimming and J lost 7 bases, with 14 bases between them. Germline loops: CDR1 SNHLY, CDR2 FYNNEI. CDR3 bases: TGTGCCAGCAGTAACCAGGGTCTAGGCGGGGAGCTGTTTTTT. It codes for CASSNQGLGGELFF.

There are a few counts of this clone. The V gene is TRBV6-4, the J gene TRBJ2-3; the D gene is possibly TRBD2 (6 bases). The CDR3 covers 14 residues. The V gene's germline CDR1 is MRHNA and CDR2 SNTAGT. V lost 3 bases, J lost 4 bases, and 11 bases lay in between. The CDR3 nucleotides are TGTGCCAGCAGTGATACTAGCTATCCAGATACGCAGTATTTT. This encodes CASSDTSYPDTQYF.

The chain uses TRBV30 and TRBJ1-2; 7 positions agree with TRBD1. The V gene end was trimmed by 5 bases and the J gene end by 4 bases; junction bases not matched to a gene: 10. Germline V gene lookup returns CDR1 GTSNPN and CDR2 SVGIG (reference sequence). The CDR3 consists of 14 residues. CDR3 DNA sequence: TGTGCCTGGCGGGAGAGGGGGCTGGGCTATGGCTACACCTTC. Translating it yields CAWRERGLGYGYTF.

V is TRBV7-2 and J is TRBJ1-1; D is possibly TRBD1 (5 bases). Trimming pared 0 bases from V and 1 base from J, leaving 9 bases between. CDR3 size: 15 residues. Germline V lookup: CDR1 SGHTA, CDR2 FQGNSA. The DNA for the CDR3 is TGTGCCAGCAGCTTAGCGGGCAGGGCGAACACTGAAGCTTTCTTT. It specifies CASSLAGRANTEAFF.

The genes are TRBV4-1 and TRBJ1-1, with 9 nucleotides matching TRBD1. V was clipped by 1 base and J by 3 bases; unmatched bases: 3. This CDR3 is built from 15 residues. Germline-derived CDR1 and CDR2 are MGHRA and YSYEKL. CDR3 nucleotides: TGCGCCAGCAGCCAAGTAGGGACAGGGCACACTGAAGCTTTCTTT. It codes for CASSQVGTGHTEAFF.

This clone was picked up a small number of times. The rearrangement uses TRBV5-6 and TRBJ1-2; no clear D. CDR3 length: 13 residues. Between the trimmed V and J ends, which lost 4 bases and 5 bases, there was a span of 12 bases. CDR1 and CDR2 (germline): SGHDT, YYEEEE. For the CDR3, the DNA is TGTGCCAGCAGCCCGGGAAGAACGTATGGCTACACCTTC. Translating gives CASSPGRTYGYTF.

This sequence joins TRBV9 and TRBJ2-5; 8 bases map to TRBD1. Trimming took 3 bases from V and 5 from J; bases not matched to a gene: 9. The CDR3 consists of 15 residues. The germline CDR1 and CDR2 sequences are SGDLS and YYNGEE. CDR3 sequence: CASSAHRQGRETQYF. DNA for the CDR3: TGTGCCAGCAGCGCCCATCGACAGGGGAGGGAGACCCAGTACTTC.

The chain carries TRBV19 and TRBJ2-7; 9 nucleotides match TRBD1. V lost 6 bases and J lost 4; bases outside the gene matches: 7. There are 14 residues in the CDR3. CDR1 is LNHDA and CDR2 is SQIVND in the germline V gene (reference sequence). CDR3: CASSRTGELYEQYF. DNA of the CDR3: TGTGCCAGTAGCCGGACAGGGGAACTTTACGAGCAGTACTTC.

The chain couples TRBV10-3 to TRBJ1-2; 8 nucleotides agree with TRBD1. The V and J ends lost 4 bases and 1 base, in that order; junction bases with no gene match: 2. The CDR3 covers 14 residues. CDR1 is ENHRY, CDR2 SYGVKD, per germline. The CDR3 loop is CAISGTGFNYGYTF. CDR3 bases: TGTGCCATCAGTGGGACAGGGTTTAACTATGGCTACACCTTC.

The sample holds one count of this clone. This chain joins TRBV15 and TRBJ2-1; 7 bases match TRBD2. This CDR3 is 12 amino acids long. V shed 3 bases and J 9 bases; nucleotides not matched to a gene: 2. Germline V gene data show CDR1 as LNHNV and CDR2 as YYDKDF (reference sequence). DNA for the CDR3: TGTGCCACCAGCAGCGGGGGGTTTGAGCAGTTCTTC. This translates into CATSSGGFEQFF.

This rearrangement joins TRBV9 to TRBJ2-2, with TRBD1 identical over 10 bases. Per germline, CDR1 SGDLS and CDR2 YYNGEE. Trimming at V came to 4 bases and at J to 7 bases, leaving 7 bases not matched to a gene. This CDR3 is 15 amino acids long. CDR3: CASSRQGALFGELFF. The DNA for the CDR3 is TGTGCCAGCAGCAGACAGGGGGCGCTCTTCGGGGAGCTGTTTTTT.

The rearrangement joins TRBV7-2 to TRBJ2-7; the match to TRBD2 covers 7 bases. The CDR3 extends over 13 amino acids. Trimming cost V 3 bases and J 7 bases; bases outside gene matches: 6. The germline V gene encodes CDR1 SGHTA and CDR2 FQGNSA. The CDR3 DNA reads TGTGCCAGCAGCTTCGCGGGGCGGGGGGAGCAGTACTTC. Translating it yields CASSFAGRGEQYF. The variable domain in full, completed from reference TRBV7-2 and TRBJ2-7, reads GAGVSQSPSNKVTEKGKDVELRCDPISGHTALYWYRQSLGQGLEFLIYFQGNSAPDKSGLPSDRFSAERTGGSVSTLTIQRTQQEDSAVYLCASSFAGRGEQYFGPGTRLTVT.

V usage is TRBV27 and J usage is TRBJ1-3, with D tentatively TRBD1 (5 bases). The CDR3 is made up of 18 amino acids. V lost 4 bases to trimming and J lost 2 bases, with 21 bases between them. Germline values: CDR1 MNHEY, CDR2 SMNVEV (reference sequence). CDR3 residues: CASSSAPGAVRPGNTIYF. CDR3 in DNA: TGTGCCAGCAGTTCCGCCCCTGGGGCCGTCCGGCCTGGAAACACCATATATTTT.

This clone was seen only a few times. J is TRBJ1-4 and V is TRBV28; the D gene is possibly TRBD1 (6 bases). The germline V gene encodes CDR1 MDHEN and CDR2 SYDVKM. The V gene lost 7 bases and the J gene lost 7 bases, with 22 bases spanning the gap. The CDR3 loop spans 16 amino acids. The CDR3 loop reads CASNTPWGRSREKLFF. The CDR3 region has the DNA TGTGCCAGCAACACCCCATGGGGGCGGTCCCGTGAAAAACTGTTTTTT.

The rearrangement joins TRBV3-1 (or the pseudogene TRBV3-2) to TRBJ1-5, with TRBD1 as a possible D gene (6 bases). Trimming removed 0 bases from V and 3 bases from J, with 12 bases in between. Germline V lookup: CDR1 LGHDT, CDR2 YNNKEL (reference sequence). This CDR3 has 16 residues. CDR3 residues: CASSQDGAGANQPQHF. In DNA, the CDR3 is TGTGCCAGCAGCCAAGATGGTGCGGGGGCCAATCAGCCCCAGCATTTT.

The CDR3 sequence is CASSIRRGEKLFF. In DNA form, the CDR3 reads TGTGCCAGCAGTATAAGGAGAGGGGAAAAACTGTTTTTT. The rearrangement joins TRBV6-6 to TRBJ1-4, with D uncertain. The CDR3 is 13 amino acids. Germline V gene data show CDR1 as MNHNY and CDR2 as SVGAGI (reference sequence). The V and J ends lost 5 bases and 8 bases respectively, with 12 bases between them.

CDR3 nucleotides: TGTGCCAGCAGCTTGGGGGTCTTCGGAGGCTCCTACGAGCAGTACTTC. Residues: CASSLGVFGGSYEQYF. The chain recombines TRBV5-5 with TRBJ2-7, with a possible D match to TRBD2 (5 bases). CDR3 size: 16 residues. CDR1 and CDR2 (germline): SGHKS, YYEKEE (reference sequence). V was shortened by 0 bases and J by 0 bases, with 13 bases between the two germline ends.

The chain employs TRBV2 and TRBJ1-2; 10 positions match TRBD1. Trimming removed 6 bases from V and 4 bases from J; junction bases left unmatched: 8. CDR3 length: 15 amino acids. Germline V gene lookup returns CDR1 SNHLY and CDR2 FYNNEI. The CDR3 DNA follows: TGTGCCAGCAGGGTAGACAGGGGGCAGGGCTATGGCTACACCTTC. Its protein product is CASRVDRGQGYGYTF.

The chain uses TRBV12-3 or TRBV12-4 and TRBJ2-7; TRBD1 agrees at 7 bases. Trimming cost V 4 bases and J 13 bases; bases outside gene matches: 10. The CDR3 sequence is 12 residues long. CDR3 nucleotide sequence: TGTGCCAGCAGTTCCCGGACAGGCCTGAATTACTTC. This gives the protein CASSSRTGLNYF.

The CDR3 sequence: CASSVKKPTDSFLATNEKLFF. The CDR3 nucleotides read TGTGCCAGCAGTGTCAAGAAGCCGACAGACTCGTTCCTTGCAACTAATGAAAAACTGTTTTTT. The gene calls are TRBV27 and TRBJ1-4; D may be TRBD1 (5 bases). Germline loops: CDR1 MNHEY, CDR2 SMNVEV (reference sequence). Trimming removed 5 bases at V and 0 bases at J, with 28 bases between. This CDR3 contains 21 residues. The variable domain in full, with the rest retrieved from reference TRBV27 and TRBJ1-4, is EAQVTQNPRYLITVTGKKLTVTCSQNMNHEYMSWYRQDPGLGLRQIYYSMNVEVTDKGDVPEGYKVSRKEKRNFPLILESPSPNQTSLYFCASSVKKPTDSFLATNEKLFFGSGTQLSVL.